The entry below gives a single TCR beta chain sequence along with its context. Its antigen remains unidentified. This sample stems from a study of T cells expressing NK-cell markers. Whole-study findings and limits: Clarity on HCMV specificity was lacking for the expanded NKG2C+ T cell clones. Dominant NKG2C+ clonotypes were found to form roughly 1.0-7.0% of CD8+ T cells in a handful of donors.

Looked up from germline, CDR1 is MGHDK and CDR2 is SYGVNS. The CDR3 runs 14 residues. Reprocessing the 5' RACE reads, TCRdb reports a single entry for every CDR3 protein and omits DNA. The table lists about 550,000 distinct CDR3 sequences, with around 4% in the top ten. Sequencing was done on a sample of blood T cells: a sorted CD56 or NKG2C T cell subset, CD4+ or CD8+ T cells, or bulk PBMC T cells (not recorded which). V and J are TRBV25-1 and TRBJ1-2. The TCR comes from a man aged 18 to 29 in good health. CDR3 sequence: CASSEGLSMEGYTF.